This is a list of T cell receptor beta chains from one sample in a study of Ad26.COV2.S vaccination and SARS-CoV-2 variants. The table came from immunoSEQ multiplex PCR; TCRdb's copy has only in-frame clones and leaves some out. The table records fewer than 500,000 clones, about 92% of them present only once. Sequenced material: peripheral blood, taken in a trial of Ad26.COV2.S vaccine versus placebo. The source of these receptors is a person aged 18-65 years who received the Ad26.COV2.S COVID-19 vaccine or a placebo. Each CDR3 is given with its conserved first and last residue. The D gene is left open where the match is weak.

CDR3aa: CASSDDGGWTEAFF; CDR3nt: TGTGCCAGTAGTGATGACGGTGGGTGGACTGAAGCTTTCTTT; j_gene: TRBJ1-1; d_gene: NA; v_gene: TRBV19
CDR3aa: CASSWGGTSGSISDTQYF; CDR3nt: TGTGCCAGCAGTTGGGGTGGGACTAGCGGGAGTATCTCAGATACGCAGTATTTT; j_gene: TRBJ2-3; d_gene: TRBD2; v_gene: TRBV28
CDR3aa: CASSSATGGWNEQFF; CDR3nt: TGTGCCAGCAGCTCCGCCACGGGGGGGTGGAATGAGCAGTTCTTC; j_gene: TRBJ2-1; d_gene: TRBD2; v_gene: TRBV11-2
CDR3aa: CASSLGYSEQYF; CDR3nt: TGTGCCAGCAGTTTAGGATACTCCGAGCAGTACTTC; j_gene: TRBJ2-7; d_gene: NA; v_gene: TRBV12-3/TRBV12-4
CDR3aa: CASSPRQGGYEQYF; CDR3nt: TGTGCCAGCAGTCCAAGACAGGGGGGCTACGAGCAGTACTTC; j_gene: TRBJ2-7; d_gene: TRBD1; v_gene: TRBV27
CDR3aa: CASSLTGTYEQYF; CDR3nt: TGTGCCAGCAGCCTCACAGGTACCTACGAGCAGTACTTC; j_gene: TRBJ2-7; d_gene: NA; v_gene: TRBV14
CDR3aa: CASSEAQETYEKLFF; CDR3nt: TGTGCCAGCAGTGAAGCCCAAGAAACATATGAAAAACTGTTTTTT; j_gene: TRBJ1-4; d_gene: NA; v_gene: TRBV2
CDR3aa: CASSRPDWRASNEQFF; CDR3nt: TGTGCCAGCAGTCGCCCGGACTGGAGGGCCTCGAATGAGCAGTTCTTC; j_gene: TRBJ2-1; d_gene: NA; v_gene: TRBV28
CDR3aa: CASSPWGATSGREQYF; CDR3nt: TGTGCCAGCAGCCCGTGGGGGGCGACTAGCGGGCGAGAGCAGTACTTC; j_gene: TRBJ2-7; d_gene: TRBD2; v_gene: TRBV27
CDR3aa: CASSGPRQGRDF; CDR3nt: TGTGCCAGCAGTGGGCCTCGACAGGGAAGGGACTTC; j_gene: TRBJ2-7; d_gene: TRBD1; v_gene: TRBV2
CDR3aa: CASSEALGTYEQYF; CDR3nt: TGTGCCAGCAGTGAAGCATTGGGGACCTACGAGCAGTACTTC; j_gene: TRBJ2-7; d_gene: NA; v_gene: TRBV6-1
CDR3aa: CASSQDAGRNQPQHF; CDR3nt: TGTGCCAGCAGCCAAGATGCGGGCCGCAATCAGCCCCAGCATTTT; j_gene: TRBJ1-5; d_gene: NA; v_gene: TRBV3-1/TRBV3-2
CDR3aa: CASSQTGPTSTDTQYF; CDR3nt: TGTGCCAGTAGTCAAACAGGGCCCACTAGCACAGATACGCAGTATTTT; j_gene: TRBJ2-3; d_gene: NA; v_gene: TRBV19
CDR3aa: CASRQSSGRLRDTQYF; CDR3nt: TGTGCCAGCCGTCAATCTAGCGGGAGGCTTCGAGATACGCAGTATTTT; j_gene: TRBJ2-3; d_gene: TRBD2; v_gene: TRBV25-1
CDR3aa: CASSWLPPGQGETGELFF; CDR3nt: TGTGCCAGCAGTTGGCTACCTCCGGGACAGGGAGAAACCGGGGAGCTGTTTTTT; j_gene: TRBJ2-2; d_gene: TRBD1; v_gene: TRBV27
CDR3aa: CARSLRGGRVETQYF; CDR3nt: TGTGCCAGAAGCTTGAGGGGAGGAAGGGTGGAGACCCAGTACTTC; j_gene: TRBJ2-5; d_gene: NA; v_gene: TRBV5-3
CDR3aa: CASSQDLTNPWGNSPLHF; CDR3nt: TGTGCCAGCAGCCAAGATCTGACCAACCCCTGGGGGAATTCACCCCTCCACTTT; j_gene: TRBJ1-6; d_gene: NA; v_gene: TRBV4-2
CDR3aa: CASMAGGLYNEQFF; CDR3nt: TGTGCCAGCATGGCAGGGGGCCTTTACAATGAGCAGTTCTTC; j_gene: TRBJ2-1; d_gene: TRBD1; v_gene: TRBV28
CDR3aa: CASSLAAGTYNEQFF; CDR3nt: TGTGCCAGCAGCTTAGCGGCGGGAACCTACAATGAGCAGTTCTTC; j_gene: TRBJ2-1; d_gene: NA; v_gene: TRBV5-6
CDR3aa: CATSAPTLTGELFF; CDR3nt: TGTGCCACCAGTGCCCCTACCCTAACCGGGGAGCTGTTTTTT; j_gene: TRBJ2-2; d_gene: NA; v_gene: TRBV24-1
CDR3aa: CAISDPTSHEQYF; CDR3nt: TGTGCCATCAGTGATCCGACTAGCCACGAGCAGTACTTC; j_gene: TRBJ2-7; d_gene: TRBD2; v_gene: TRBV10-3
CDR3aa: CASTQGAGGLSYNEQFF; CDR3nt: TGTGCCAGTACCCAAGGGGCGGGAGGCCTCTCCTACAATGAGCAGTTCTTC; j_gene: TRBJ2-1; d_gene: TRBD2; v_gene: TRBV19
CDR3aa: CASTGLAARETQYF; CDR3nt: TGTGCCAGCACAGGACTAGCGGCTCGGGAGACCCAGTACTTC; j_gene: TRBJ2-5; d_gene: TRBD2; v_gene: TRBV2
CDR3aa: CASSLAGGSLLYNEQFF; CDR3nt: TGTGCCAGCAGCTTGGCCGGCGGGAGTCTCCTCTACAATGAGCAGTTCTTC; j_gene: TRBJ2-1; d_gene: TRBD2; v_gene: TRBV5-4